The 17 T cell receptor beta chains in this list originate from one sample, sequenced in a study of early T cells in non-severe SARS-CoV-2 infection. One entry per CDR3 protein, called by TCRdb with MiXCR from the 5' RACE reads. The sample has some 110,000 distinct CDR3 sequences; 15% are singletons. What was sequenced was whole blood. These receptors originate from an adult who was a healthcare worker with PCR-confirmed SARS-CoV-2 infection or an uninfected control (not recorded which).

Here the CDR3 DNA reads TGTGCCAGCAGCTTGGGGAGGGACAGAAACACTGAAGCTTTCTTT. Amino acid sequence: CASSLGRDRNTEAFF. V gene TRBV7-8 combines with J gene TRBJ1-1; 7 bases are a match to TRBD1. Trimming at V came to 3 bases and at J to 2 bases, leaving 6 bases not matched to a gene. CDR3 length: 15 residues. Germline CDR1 and CDR2: SGHVS and FQNEAQ.

The table lists this clonotype with a few counts. This chain uses TRBV11-2 with TRBJ2-3; D is undetermined. This CDR3 spans 12 amino acids. Germline V gene data show CDR1 as SGHAT and CDR2 as FQNNGV. Between the trimmed V and J ends, which lost 5 bases and 6 bases, there was a span of 9 bases. The CDR3 loop reads CASSATGDTQYF. The CDR3 nucleotides read TGTGCCAGCAGCGCCACTGGGGATACGCAGTATTTT.

This sequence joins TRBV12-3 or TRBV12-4 and TRBJ1-6, with D possibly matching TRBD1 (5 bases). V was pared by 6 bases and J by 0 bases, with 6 bases between. The CDR3 is made up of 14 amino acids. The CDR3 bases are TGTGCCAGCAGACAGGACTCCTATAATTCACCCCTCCACTTT. The encoded protein is CASRQDSYNSPLHF.

This clonotype appeared a few times. This chain joins TRBV20-1 and TRBJ2-1, with 9 bases fitting TRBD2. Trimming removed 0 bases from V and 8 bases from J; junction bases left unmatched: 5. The germline V gene has CDR1 DFQATT and CDR2 SNEGSKA (reference sequence). The CDR3 length is 14 residues. CDR3 sequence reads: CSARDQRGVHEQFF. As DNA, the CDR3 is TGCAGTGCTAGAGACCAGCGGGGGGTCCATGAGCAGTTCTTC.

V and J are TRBV5-1 and TRBJ2-6; the D gene is possibly TRBD1 (6 bases). The CDR3 spans 21 residues. Trimming took 2 bases from V and 1 from J, leaving 25 bases between them. CDR1 and CDR2 (germline): SGHRS, YFSETQ. CDR3 protein: CASSFGAWPGELSSGANVLTF. CDR3 DNA: TGCGCCAGCAGCTTTGGGGCCTGGCCAGGGGAGTTAAGTTCTGGGGCCAACGTCCTGACTTTC.

V gene TRBV12-3 or TRBV12-4 combines with J gene TRBJ2-7, with D possibly being TRBD2 (6 bases). With 3 bases removed from V and 5 bases from J, the gap between germline ends came to 8 bases. CDR3 length: 12 residues. In nucleotides, the CDR3 is TGTGCCAGCAGTTTCCCGGGGGACGAGCAGTACTTC. Translating gives CASSFPGDEQYF.

This clonotype was seen a handful of times. This sequence joins TRBV27 and TRBJ2-3, with D possibly matching TRBD2 (5 bases). The CDR3 length is 14 residues. Per germline, CDR1 MNHEY and CDR2 SMNVEV (reference sequence). V lost 5 bases to trimming and J lost 1 base, with 10 bases between them. CDR3 protein: CASSRLGGTDTQYF. CDR3 bases: TGTGCCAGCAGTCGGCTCGGGGGCACAGATACGCAGTATTTT.

Notes on this clonotype: This may be a read error: a much more frequent sequence differs by one nucleotide. The chain couples TRBV14 to TRBJ2-1, with D unclear. There are 12 residues in the CDR3. Germline assignment: CDR1 SGHDN and CDR2 FVKESK. CDR3 in amino acids: CASIQRYNEQFF. CDR3 nucleotides: TGTGCCAGCATCCAACGGTACAATGAGCAGTTCTTC.

This clonotype has just a few counts. The chain couples TRBV12-3 or TRBV12-4 to TRBJ1-5, with no clear D. The CDR3 covers 16 residues. V was trimmed by 3 bases and J by 4 bases, leaving 16 bases between them. CDR3 sequence (DNA): TGTGCCAGCAGTTTTCCAGGTTCGGTCGAAAATCAGCCCCAGCATTTT. It translates to CASSFPGSVENQPQHF.

This clonotype was recorded a few times. V usage is TRBV20-1 and J usage is TRBJ1-5; D not certain. V was clipped by 4 bases and J by 0 bases, with 13 bases between them. The germline V gene has CDR1 DFQATT and CDR2 SNEGSKA (reference sequence). This CDR3 spans 15 amino acids. CDR3: CSANLGSYSNQPQHF. The CDR3 DNA follows: TGCAGTGCTAATCTGGGGTCCTATAGCAATCAGCCCCAGCATTTT.

This clonotype was seen many times. This chain links TRBV7-9 with TRBJ1-6; unclear D gene. Germline V gene sequence: CDR1 SEHNR, CDR2 FQNEAQ (reference sequence). This CDR3 comprises 15 residues. Between the trimmed V and J ends, which lost 5 bases and 15 bases, there was a span of 23 bases. CDR3 amino acids: CASSPLWTNPPRLHF. CDR3 nucleotide sequence: TGTGCCAGCAGCCCCCTTTGGACCAATCCTCCTCGCCTCCACTTT.

On this clonotype: Germline is not matched at one junction end, which may reflect a read error. The chain is built from TRBV29-1 and TRBJ2-5; the D gene is possibly TRBD1 (6 bases). CDR1 and CDR2 from the germline V gene are SQVTM and ANQGSEA. This CDR3 has 13 residues. The chain's CDR3 is CSARDTSRESQYF. Here the CDR3 DNA reads TGCAGCGCCAGGGACACCTCAAGAGAGTCCCAGTACTTC.

This chain uses TRBV9 with TRBJ2-5; D is undetermined. V lost 4 bases to trimming and J lost 7 bases, with 8 bases between them. The germline V gene has CDR1 SGDLS and CDR2 YYNGEE. The CDR3 has 11 residues. DNA of the CDR3: TGTGCCAGCAGCTCTGGAAGGACCCAGTACTTC. Amino acid sequence: CASSSGRTQYF.

The chain couples TRBV30 to TRBJ2-1; TRBD2 matches 13 bases. Germline V gene sequence: CDR1 GTSNPN, CDR2 SVGIG (reference sequence). The trim removed 0 bases at V and 7 bases at J, leaving 9 bases unmatched. This CDR3 region has 17 residues. The CDR3 loop reads CAWSVGTSGGVRNEQFF. DNA of the CDR3: TGTGCCTGGAGTGTAGGAACTAGCGGGGGGGTAAGGAATGAGCAGTTCTTC. The full variable domain, completed using reference TRBV30 and TRBJ2-1, is SQTIHQWPATLVQPVGSPLSLECTVEGTSNPNLYWYRQAAGRGLQLLFYSVGIGQISSEVPQNLSASRPQDRQFILSSKKLLLSDSGFYLCAWSVGTSGGVRNEQFFGPGTRLTVL.

J is TRBJ1-1 and V is TRBV12-3 or TRBV12-4; the D gene is possibly TRBD1 (5 bases). CDR3 length: 14 amino acids. V was trimmed by 6 bases and J by 2 bases, leaving 13 bases between them. The DNA for the CDR3 is TGTGCCAGCAGCCCCGACAGACTCAACACTGAAGCTTTCTTT. Translated: CASSPDRLNTEAFF.

The J gene is TRBJ1-1, the V gene TRBV30; no firm D call. The CDR3 is made up of 13 amino acids. Looked up from germline, CDR1 is GTSNPN and CDR2 is SVGIG (reference sequence). Trimming cost V 3 bases and J 1 base, with 9 bases left between them. The CDR3 loop reads CAWRGHGNTEAFF. In nucleotides, the CDR3 is TGTGCCTGGAGGGGTCACGGGAACACTGAAGCTTTCTTT.

The V call is TRBV20-1, the J call TRBJ2-2, with D possibly TRBD1 on 5 matching bases. This CDR3 is 13 amino acids long. Trimming left V 5 bases short and J 7 bases short, with 14 bases between. CDR1 and CDR2 (germline): DFQATT, SNEGSKA (reference sequence). The CDR3 protein is CSARQGSLGELFF. The CDR3 DNA reads as TGCAGTGCTCGGCAGGGAAGTCTCGGGGAGCTGTTTTTT.